This T cell receptor (beta chain) was recovered during a study of T cells in Graves' hyperthyroidism and ophthalmopathy. Overall study findings and caveats: Researchers found most expanded thyroid clonotypes above 0.001 in blood as well. With a median lead of roughly 6.2 months before onset, the model predicted ophthalmopathy.

This clonotype occurred many times. Antigen: not known. Germline values: CDR1 DFQATT, CDR2 SNEGSKA (reference sequence). Trimming shortened V by 6 bases and J by 4 bases, and 16 bases separated the two germline ends. The CDR3 loop spans 15 amino acids. RNA transcripts gave rise to amplified TCR beta CDR3 regions. A set of HTBI primers served as the primers for a first-round RT-PCR of the TCR CDR3. MiXCR, run by TCRdb on the multiplex PCR reads, gives a single entry per CDR3 protein. Altogether 700,000 to 850,000 distinct CDR3 sequences are present, 35% being singletons, with the ten largest covering less than 35%.

The V call is TRBV20-1, the J call TRBJ2-6; no clear D gene. Sequencing was carried out using blood. The sequence was collected from a woman aged 35 to 49 with Graves' hyperthyroidism. The CDR3, as DNA: TGCAGTGCCAGGCCCAGCGCCAGGGGGGCCAACGTCCTGACTTTC. Protein sequence: CSARPSARGANVLTF.